The 11 T cell receptor beta chains reported below all come from one sample, sequenced in a study of blood T cell repertoires in COVID-19. The data were produced by immunoSEQ multiplex PCR, yet TCRdb's version contains in-frame clones alone and is incomplete. This sample has about 58,000 clones, with around 89% found just once. Material: peripheral blood. These receptors all come from a man aged 60-69 years with active COVID-19.

This chain uses TRBV27 with TRBJ2-1, with 16 bases fitting TRBD2. The CDR3 is made up of 21 amino acids. Trimming removed 5 bases from V and 2 bases from J; junction bases left unmatched: 15. Germline CDR1 reads MNHEY; CDR2 reads SMNVEV (reference sequence). The CDR3 is CASSSAVPGLAGGNTYNEQFF. The CDR3 region has the DNA TGTGCCAGCAGTAGCGCTGTACCGGGACTAGCGGGAGGGAACACCTACAATGAGCAGTTCTTC.

The V and J genes are TRBV4-1 and TRBJ2-7; the D gene is possibly TRBD2 (6 bases). The V end was cut by 1 base, the J end by 5 bases, with 9 bases between. The germline V gene has CDR1 MGHRA and CDR2 YSYEKL. The CDR3 runs 13 residues. CDR3 nucleotides: TGCGCCAGCAGCCAAGGGCCGGGGGACGAGCAGTACTTC. This gives the protein CASSQGPGDEQYF.

This chain links TRBV5-6 with TRBJ1-2; maybe TRBD1 (6 bases). Trimming removed 5 bases at V and 1 base at J, with 9 bases between. The CDR3 is made up of 13 amino acids. Germline CDR1 is SGHDT and CDR2 is YYEEEE. Written as DNA, the CDR3 is TGTGCCAGCAGGAAACAGGGTAACTATGGCTACACCTTC. Translated, it gives CASRKQGNYGYTF.

The rearrangement uses TRBV14 and TRBJ1-2; maybe TRBD1 (6 bases). The CDR3 is 15 residues long. V was pared by 4 bases and J by 0 bases, with 12 bases between. Per germline, CDR1 SGHDN and CDR2 FVKESK. The CDR3 spells CASSRKTGANYGYTF. The CDR3 DNA reads as TGTGCCAGCAGCCGAAAGACAGGAGCTAACTATGGCTACACCTTC.

The gene calls are TRBV30 and TRBJ2-2, with D possibly matching TRBD2 (6 bases). Trimming cost V 6 bases and J 7 bases, with 18 bases left between them. The germline V gene encodes CDR1 GTSNPN and CDR2 SVGIG (reference sequence). The length of the CDR3 is 14 residues. CDR3 nucleotide sequence: TGTGCCTGCCAGGAGGGAACGTACGTCGGGGAGCTGTTTTTT. Translation gives CACQEGTYVGELFF.

The rearrangement uses TRBV11-2 and TRBJ2-1; TRBD2 is a possible D gene (6 bases). Germline-derived CDR1 and CDR2 are SGHAT and FQNNGV. This CDR3 spans 14 amino acids. The V gene lost 0 bases and the J gene lost 8 bases, with 11 bases spanning the gap. The CDR3 region has the DNA TGTGCCAGCAGCTTAGATCGGGGGTCGTATGAGCAGTTCTTC. This sequence encodes CASSLDRGSYEQFF.

The rearrangement joins TRBV6-2 or TRBV6-3 to TRBJ2-3, with TRBD2 matching 13 bases. Germline loops: CDR1 MNHEY, CDR2 SVGEGT. This CDR3 is built from 16 residues. V trimming: 4 bases; J trimming: 6 bases; junction bases outside the gene matches: 7. The CDR3 DNA follows: TGTGCCAGCAGTTCCAAGACTAGCGGGAGGTCGGATACGCAGTATTTT. This sequence encodes CASSSKTSGRSDTQYF.

The V gene is TRBV5-1, the J gene TRBJ2-5; 14 positions match TRBD2. The CDR3 runs 15 residues. Germline V lookup: CDR1 SGHRS, CDR2 YFSETQ. V lost 3 bases, J lost 4 bases, and 2 bases stayed unmatched. In nucleotides, the CDR3 is TGCGCCAGCAGCTCCGGGACTAGCGGGGGAGAGACCCAGTACTTC. Translation gives CASSSGTSGGETQYF.

The genes are TRBV5-1 and TRBJ2-6; D ambiguous. Germline lookup yields CDR1 SGHRS and CDR2 YFSETQ. The length of the CDR3 is 14 residues. V was shortened by 1 base and J by 4 bases, with 6 bases between the two germline ends. CDR3 sequence (DNA): TGCGCCAGCAGCTTGTTCTCCGGGGCCAACGTCCTGACTTTC. Encoded protein: CASSLFSGANVLTF.

Worth noting for this clone: A junction boundary mismatches the germline segment, possibly from a read error. The J gene is TRBJ2-5, the V gene TRBV7-7, with 7 bases identical to TRBD1. The CDR3 totals 15 residues. Germline V gives CDR1 SSHAT, CDR2 FNYEAQ (reference sequence). The CDR3 is CASSSGTAIQETQYF. For the CDR3, the DNA is TGTGCTAGCAGCTCCGGGACAGCCATCCAAGAGACCCAGTACTTC.

On this clone itself: Mismatch with germline at one junction end may stem from a read error. The V gene is TRBV28, the J gene TRBJ2-1; TRBD2 matches 9 bases. The CDR3 has 17 residues. In germline, CDR1 is MDHEN, CDR2 SYDVKM. The CDR3 protein is CASSLGFAGGINNGQFF. The CDR3 DNA reads as TGTGCCAGCAGTTTAGGCTTCGCGGGAGGGATAAACAATGGGCAGTTCTTC.